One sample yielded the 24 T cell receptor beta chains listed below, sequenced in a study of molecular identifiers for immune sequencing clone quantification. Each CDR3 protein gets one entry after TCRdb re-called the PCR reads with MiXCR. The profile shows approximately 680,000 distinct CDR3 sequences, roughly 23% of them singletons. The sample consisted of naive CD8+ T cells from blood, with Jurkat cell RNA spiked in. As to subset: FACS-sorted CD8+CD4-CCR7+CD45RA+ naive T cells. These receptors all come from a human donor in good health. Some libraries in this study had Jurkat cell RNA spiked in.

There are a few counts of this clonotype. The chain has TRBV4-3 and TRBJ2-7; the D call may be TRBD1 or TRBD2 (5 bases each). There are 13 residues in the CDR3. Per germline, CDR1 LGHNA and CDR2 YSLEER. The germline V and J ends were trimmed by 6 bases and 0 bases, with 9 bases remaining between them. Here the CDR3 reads CASRGTDSYEQYF. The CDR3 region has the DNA TGCGCCAGCAGGGGGACCGACTCCTACGAGCAGTACTTC.

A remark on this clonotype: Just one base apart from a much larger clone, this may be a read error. CDR3 loop: CSATEVLGQSGFRETQYF. Written as DNA, the CDR3 is TGCAGCGCAACTGAAGTGCTAGGACAGAGCGGGTTTAGAGAGACCCAGTACTTC. The gene calls are TRBV29-1 and TRBJ2-5, with D perhaps assigned TRBD1 or TRBD2 (6 bases each). Germline V gene sequence: CDR1 SQVTM, CDR2 ANQGSEA. The CDR3 has 18 residues. The V and J ends lost 7 bases and 4 bases respectively, with 31 bases between them.

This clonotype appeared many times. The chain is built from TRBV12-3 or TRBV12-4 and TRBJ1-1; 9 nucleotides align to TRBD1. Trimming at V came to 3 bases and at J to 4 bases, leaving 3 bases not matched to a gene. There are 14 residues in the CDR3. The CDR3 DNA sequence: TGTGCCAGCAGTTTCACAGGGGGCGGCACTGAAGCTTTCTTT. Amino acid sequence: CASSFTGGGTEAFF.

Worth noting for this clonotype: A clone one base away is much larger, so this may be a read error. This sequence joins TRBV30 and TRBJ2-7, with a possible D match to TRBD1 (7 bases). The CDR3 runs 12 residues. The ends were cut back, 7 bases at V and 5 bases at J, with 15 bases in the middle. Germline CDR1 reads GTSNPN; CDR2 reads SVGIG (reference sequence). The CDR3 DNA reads TGTGCCTCGGAGGGGGCCAGCCACGAGCAGTACTTC. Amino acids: CASEGASHEQYF.

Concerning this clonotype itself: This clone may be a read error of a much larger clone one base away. The CDR3 is CASSQGSAYNSPLRF. CDR3 DNA sequence: TGCGCCAGCAGCCAGGGGTCGGCCTATAATTCACCCCTCCGCTTT. V gene TRBV4-3 combines with J gene TRBJ1-6; D remains ambiguous. This CDR3 spans 15 amino acids. The germline V gene encodes CDR1 LGHNA and CDR2 YSLEER.

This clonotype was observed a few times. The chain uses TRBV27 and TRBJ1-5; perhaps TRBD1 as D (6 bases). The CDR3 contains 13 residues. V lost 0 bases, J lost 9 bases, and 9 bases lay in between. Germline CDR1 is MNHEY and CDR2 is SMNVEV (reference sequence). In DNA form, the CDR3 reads TGTGCCAGCAGTTTATCTGGGGGGGCGCCCCAGCATTTT. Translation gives CASSLSGGAPQHF.

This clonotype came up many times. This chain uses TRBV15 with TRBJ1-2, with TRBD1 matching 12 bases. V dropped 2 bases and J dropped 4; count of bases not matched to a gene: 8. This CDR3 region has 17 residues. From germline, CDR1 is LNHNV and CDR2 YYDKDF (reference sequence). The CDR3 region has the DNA TGTGCCACCAGCAGATCCGGGGGACAGGGGGCTTTCTATGGCTACACCTTC. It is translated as CATSRSGGQGAFYGYTF.

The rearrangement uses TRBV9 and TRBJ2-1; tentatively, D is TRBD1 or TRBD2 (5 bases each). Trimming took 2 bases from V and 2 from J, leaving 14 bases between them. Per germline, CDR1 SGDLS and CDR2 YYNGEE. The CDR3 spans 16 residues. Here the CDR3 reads CASSVFQGDAYNEQFF. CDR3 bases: TGTGCCAGCAGCGTTTTCCAGGGAGACGCCTACAATGAGCAGTTCTTC.

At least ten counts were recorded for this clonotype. The CDR3 DNA is TGTGCCAGCAGCCACCTACAAGGTCAGCCCCAGCATTTT. This codes for CASSHLQGQPQHF. The V call is TRBV13, the J call TRBJ1-5; D remains ambiguous. From germline, CDR1 is PRHDT and CDR2 FYEKMQ (reference sequence). The CDR3 length is 13 residues. V lost 5 bases and J lost 6, with 11 bases in between.

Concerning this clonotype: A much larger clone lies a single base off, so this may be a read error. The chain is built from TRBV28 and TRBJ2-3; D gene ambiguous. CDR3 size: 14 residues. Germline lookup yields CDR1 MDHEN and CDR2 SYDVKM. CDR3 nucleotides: TGTACCAGCAGTCAAACCTCTAGCACAGATACGCAGTATTTT. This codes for CTSSQTSSTDTQYF. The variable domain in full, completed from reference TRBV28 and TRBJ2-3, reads DVKVTQSSRYLVKRTGEKVFLECVQDMDHENMFWYRQDPGLGLRLIYFSYDVKMKEKGDIPEGYSVSREKKERFSLILESASTNQTSMYLCTSSQTSSTDTQYFGPGTRLTVL.

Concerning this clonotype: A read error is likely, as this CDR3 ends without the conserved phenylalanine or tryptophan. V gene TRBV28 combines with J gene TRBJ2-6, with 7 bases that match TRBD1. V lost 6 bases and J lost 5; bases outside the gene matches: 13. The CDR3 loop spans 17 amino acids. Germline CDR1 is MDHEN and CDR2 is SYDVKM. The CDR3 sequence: CASRTGTAAPRANVLTV. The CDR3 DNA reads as TGTGCCAGCAGGACCGGGACAGCGGCCCCCAGGGCCAACGTCCTGACTGTC.

CDR3 DNA sequence: TGTGCTAGTGGTTTGGTAGCGTTCACTGAAGCTTTCTTT. It codes for CASGLVAFTEAFF. This chain connects TRBV12-5 to TRBJ1-1; D gene ambiguous. Germline V lookup: CDR1 LGHNT, CDR2 FRNRAP. CDR3 length: 13 amino acids. Deletions cut 0 bases from V and 4 bases from J, with 6 bases between.

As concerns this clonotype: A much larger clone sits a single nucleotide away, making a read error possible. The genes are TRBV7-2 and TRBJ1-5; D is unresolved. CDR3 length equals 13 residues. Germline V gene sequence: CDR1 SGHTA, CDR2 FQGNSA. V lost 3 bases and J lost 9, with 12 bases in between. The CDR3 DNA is TGTGCCAGCAGCTTCTCAGGAGCCCCGCCCCAGCATTTT. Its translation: CASSFSGAPPQHF.

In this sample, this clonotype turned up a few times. The CDR3 reads CASSVVGNSYEQYF. In DNA, the CDR3 is TGTGCCAGCAGCGTAGTCGGGAACTCCTACGAGCAGTACTTC. The V gene is TRBV9, the J gene TRBJ2-7; weak D call: TRBD2 (5 bases). The CDR3 runs 14 residues. CDR1 and CDR2 (germline): SGDLS, YYNGEE. V was trimmed by 0 bases and J by 0 bases, leaving 7 bases between them.

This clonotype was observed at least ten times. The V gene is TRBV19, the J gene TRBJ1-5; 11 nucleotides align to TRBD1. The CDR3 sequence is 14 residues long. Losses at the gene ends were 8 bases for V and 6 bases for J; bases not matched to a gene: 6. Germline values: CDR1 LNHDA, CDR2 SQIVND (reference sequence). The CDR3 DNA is TGTGCCAGTGCCCGGGACAGGGGGATTCAGCCCCAGCATTTT. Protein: CASARDRGIQPQHF.

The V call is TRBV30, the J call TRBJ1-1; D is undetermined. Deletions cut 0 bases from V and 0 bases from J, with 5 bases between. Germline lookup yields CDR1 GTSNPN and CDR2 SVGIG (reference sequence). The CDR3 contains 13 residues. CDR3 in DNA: TGTGCCTGGAGTGTCTCCATGAACACTGAAGCTTTCTTT. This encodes CAWSVSMNTEAFF.

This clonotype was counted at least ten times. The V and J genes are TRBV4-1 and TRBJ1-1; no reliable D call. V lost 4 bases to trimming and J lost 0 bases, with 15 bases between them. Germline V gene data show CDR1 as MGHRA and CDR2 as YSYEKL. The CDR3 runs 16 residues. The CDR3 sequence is CASSLMGQPMNTEAFF. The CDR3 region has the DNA TGCGCCAGCAGCCTCATGGGTCAGCCAATGAACACTGAAGCTTTCTTT.

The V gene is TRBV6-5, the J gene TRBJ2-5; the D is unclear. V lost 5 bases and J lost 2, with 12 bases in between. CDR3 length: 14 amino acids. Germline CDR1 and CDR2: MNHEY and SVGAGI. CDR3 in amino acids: CASSGWAEQETQYF. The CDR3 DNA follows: TGTGCCAGCAGTGGGTGGGCGGAACAAGAGACCCAGTACTTC.

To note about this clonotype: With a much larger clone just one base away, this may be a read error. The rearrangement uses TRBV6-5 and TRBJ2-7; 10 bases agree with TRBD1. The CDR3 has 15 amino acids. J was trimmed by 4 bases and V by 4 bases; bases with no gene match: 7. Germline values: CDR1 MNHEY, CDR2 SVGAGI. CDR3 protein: CASSSTTGGCYEQYF. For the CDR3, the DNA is TGTGCCAGCAGTTCCACGACAGGGGGCTGTTACGAGCAGTACTTC.

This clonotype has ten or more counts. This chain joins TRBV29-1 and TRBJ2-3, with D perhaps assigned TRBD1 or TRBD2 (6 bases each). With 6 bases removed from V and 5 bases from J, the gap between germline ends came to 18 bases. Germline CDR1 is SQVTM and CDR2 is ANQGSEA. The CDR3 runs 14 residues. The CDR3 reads CSVPRVEGVDTQYF. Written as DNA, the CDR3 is TGCAGCGTCCCGAGGGTGGAGGGGGTAGATACGCAGTATTTT.

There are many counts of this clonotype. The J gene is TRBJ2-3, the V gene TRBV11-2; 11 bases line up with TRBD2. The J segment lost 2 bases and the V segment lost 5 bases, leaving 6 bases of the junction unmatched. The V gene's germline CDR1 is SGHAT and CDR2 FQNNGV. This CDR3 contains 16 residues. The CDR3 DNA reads TGTGCCAGCAGCCCCTTAGCGGGGGGGCCCACAGATACGCAGTATTTT. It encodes CASSPLAGGPTDTQYF.

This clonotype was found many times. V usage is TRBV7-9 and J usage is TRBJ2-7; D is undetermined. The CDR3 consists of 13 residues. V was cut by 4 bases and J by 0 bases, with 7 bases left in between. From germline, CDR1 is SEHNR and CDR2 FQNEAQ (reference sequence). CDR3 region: CASSSDISYEQYF. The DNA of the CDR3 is TGTGCCAGCAGCTCGGATATCTCCTACGAGCAGTACTTC.

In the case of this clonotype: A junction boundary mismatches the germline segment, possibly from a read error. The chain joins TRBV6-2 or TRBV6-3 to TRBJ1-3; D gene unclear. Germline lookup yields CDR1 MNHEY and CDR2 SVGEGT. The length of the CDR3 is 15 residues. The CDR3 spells CASSYLGFSGNSIYF. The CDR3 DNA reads TGTGCCAGCAGTTACCTGGGCTTCTCTGGAAACTCCATATATTTT.

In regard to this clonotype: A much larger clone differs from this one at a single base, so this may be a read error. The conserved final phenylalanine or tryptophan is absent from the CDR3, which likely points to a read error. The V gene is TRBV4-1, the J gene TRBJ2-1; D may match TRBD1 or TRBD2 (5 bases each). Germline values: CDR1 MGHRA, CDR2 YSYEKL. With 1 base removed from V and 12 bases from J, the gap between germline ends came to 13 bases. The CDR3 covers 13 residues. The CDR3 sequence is CASSQAGRRLQFY. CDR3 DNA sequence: TGCGCCAGCAGCCAAGCGGGGCGGCGACTGCAGTTCTAC.